This TCR beta chain appears in the sequencing data of a study of early T cells in non-severe SARS-CoV-2 infection. Study at large: Investigators sequenced bulk RNA drawn from unsorted whole blood, and chains remained unpaired.

V was cut by 0 bases and J by 8 bases, with 6 bases left in between. Germline CDR1 and CDR2: SGHTA and FQGTGA. The CDR3 has 12 amino acids. With respect to this clonotype: Its antigen is unknown.

Study-level findings and limits: There was a bias toward anti-spike CD8 responses in VDJdb matching, which missed private and CD4 specificities.

Unique molecular identifiers were attached to individual cDNA molecules. TCRdb ran MiXCR on the 5' RACE reads and lists one entry per CDR3 protein. The repertoire holds more than 25,000 distinct CDR3 sequences, with roughly 5.4% as singletons. This clonotype originated in an adult who was a healthcare worker with PCR-confirmed SARS-CoV-2 infection or an uninfected control (not recorded which). The rearrangement uses TRBV7-3 and TRBJ2-3; maybe TRBD1 (6 bases). The sample taken for sequencing was whole blood. CDR3 in DNA: TGTGCCAGCAGCTTAACAGGGGGTACGCAGTATTTT. Its protein is CASSLTGGTQYF.